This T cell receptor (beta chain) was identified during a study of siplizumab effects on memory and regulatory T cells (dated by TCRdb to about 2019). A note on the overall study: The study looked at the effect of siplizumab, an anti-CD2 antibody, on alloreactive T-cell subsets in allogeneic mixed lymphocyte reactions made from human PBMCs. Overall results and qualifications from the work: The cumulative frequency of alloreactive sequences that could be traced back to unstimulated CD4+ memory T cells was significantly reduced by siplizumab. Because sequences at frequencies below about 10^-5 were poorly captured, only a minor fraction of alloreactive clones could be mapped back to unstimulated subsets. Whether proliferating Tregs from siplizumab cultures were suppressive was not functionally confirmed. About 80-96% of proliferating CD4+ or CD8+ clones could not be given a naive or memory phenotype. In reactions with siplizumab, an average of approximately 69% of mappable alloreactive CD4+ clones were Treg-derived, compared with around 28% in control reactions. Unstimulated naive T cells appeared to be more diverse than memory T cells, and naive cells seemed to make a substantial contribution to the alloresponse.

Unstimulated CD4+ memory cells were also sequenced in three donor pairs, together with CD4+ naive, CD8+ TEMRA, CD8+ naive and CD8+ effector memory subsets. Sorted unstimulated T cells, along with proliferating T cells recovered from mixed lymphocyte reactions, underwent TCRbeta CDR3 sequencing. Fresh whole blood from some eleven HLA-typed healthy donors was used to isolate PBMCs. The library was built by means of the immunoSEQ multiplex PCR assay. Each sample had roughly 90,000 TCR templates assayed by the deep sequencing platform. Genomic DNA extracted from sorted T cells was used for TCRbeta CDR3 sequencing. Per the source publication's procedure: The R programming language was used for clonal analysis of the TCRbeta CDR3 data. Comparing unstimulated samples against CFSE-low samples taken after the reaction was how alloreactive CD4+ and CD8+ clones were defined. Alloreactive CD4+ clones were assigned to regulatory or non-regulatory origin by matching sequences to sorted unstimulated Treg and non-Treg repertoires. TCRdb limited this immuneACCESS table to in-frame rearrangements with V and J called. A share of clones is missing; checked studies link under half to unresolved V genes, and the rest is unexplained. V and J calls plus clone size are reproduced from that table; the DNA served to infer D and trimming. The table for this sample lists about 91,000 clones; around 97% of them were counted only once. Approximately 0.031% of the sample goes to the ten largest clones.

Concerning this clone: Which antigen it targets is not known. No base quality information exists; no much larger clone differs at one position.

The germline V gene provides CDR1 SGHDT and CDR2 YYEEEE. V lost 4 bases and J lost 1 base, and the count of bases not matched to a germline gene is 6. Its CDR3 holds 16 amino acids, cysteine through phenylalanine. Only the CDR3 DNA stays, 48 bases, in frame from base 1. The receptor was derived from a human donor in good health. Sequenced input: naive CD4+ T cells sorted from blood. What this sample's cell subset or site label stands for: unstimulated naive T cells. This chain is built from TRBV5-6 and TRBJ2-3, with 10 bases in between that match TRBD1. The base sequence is TGTGCCAGCAGCCCGGACAGGGGGGTAGGCACAGATACGCAGTATTTT. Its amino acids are CASSPDRGVGTDTQYF.